The table lists the clone carrying this T cell receptor beta chain with a few counts. Antigen specificity is unknown. This sample stems from a study of memory CD4+ T cells and cytomegalovirus serostatus. Overall study findings and caveats: CD4+ memory repertoires contained 67 of 164 reported CMV TCRbeta sequences.

Germline CDR1 reads ENHRY; CDR2 reads SYGVKD. CDR3 length equals 14 residues. Trimming at V came to 1 base and at J to 5 bases, leaving 2 bases not matched to a gene. The sort gate was single viable CD3+CD4+CD8-CD45RO+ cells for memory CD4+ T cells. TCRdb's table, derived via immunoSEQ multiplex PCR, lists solely in-frame clones and lacks some. Found here are 25,000 to 40,000 clones, around 76% of them singletons; the top ten hold roughly 0.65%. The clonotype comes from an adult in good health and CMV-seronegative. Some clones in this sample may be carry-over from other donors' samples. The V gene is TRBV10-3, the J gene TRBJ1-1; 9 nucleotides agree with TRBD1. Specimen: memory CD4+ T cells from blood. CDR3 residues: CAISELDRGTEAFF. The CDR3 DNA reads TGTGCCATCAGTGAGTTGGACAGGGGAACTGAAGCTTTCTTT.